The 14 T cell receptor beta chains in this list originate from one sample, sequenced in a study of brain T cells in children with intractable seizures. TCRdb's copy holds only in-frame clones and misses some; the assay was immunoSEQ multiplex PCR. The sample holds 340,000 or so clones, over 90% seen once. Time point of the sample: blood from clinic visit 5 months post-surgery; TSC patient then seizure free. Sequencing was performed on peripheral blood, taken approximately 5 months after surgery. These receptors all come from a boy under three years old with tuberous sclerosis and intractable seizures.

V usage is TRBV5-4 and J usage is TRBJ2-1, with 13 nucleotides matching TRBD2. Unmatched junction bases numbered 8, after V lost 4 bases and J lost 10 bases. The CDR3 extends over 15 amino acids. CDR1 is SGHNT, CDR2 YYREEE, per germline (reference sequence). Here the CDR3 DNA reads TGTGCCAGCAGCCCGGGCGGACTAGCGGGAGTGGAGCAGTTCTTC. Encoded protein: CASSPGGLAGVEQFF.

This clone was recorded only once. The J gene is TRBJ2-7, the V gene TRBV15; D may be TRBD2 (5 bases). V lost 5 bases to trimming and J lost 3 bases, with 14 bases between them. This CDR3 contains 14 residues. Germline values: CDR1 LNHNV, CDR2 YYDKDF (reference sequence). The CDR3 DNA sequence: TGTGCCACCAGCCCAGGCCTCGGGGACTACGAGCAGTACTTC. Translated: CATSPGLGDYEQYF.

This rearrangement joins TRBV6-5 to TRBJ2-7; 9 bases line up with TRBD1. V lost 2 bases, J lost 6 bases, and 11 bases stayed unmatched. The CDR3 is 16 amino acids. Germline assignment: CDR1 MNHEY and CDR2 SVGAGI. CDR3 in amino acids: CASSYQVPGQGGEQYF. CDR3 coding DNA: TGTGCCAGCAGTTACCAAGTACCGGGACAGGGAGGCGAGCAGTACTTC.

The chain recombines TRBV5-4 with TRBJ1-2; no firm D call. The CDR3 contains 14 residues. Germline CDR1 reads SGHNT; CDR2 reads YYREEE (reference sequence). Trimming took 2 bases from V and 4 from J, leaving 12 bases between them. CDR3: CASSFKGSGYGYTF. Here the CDR3 DNA reads TGTGCCAGCAGCTTTAAGGGATCAGGCTATGGCTACACCTTC.

The V and J genes are TRBV21-1 and TRBJ2-3; the D call TRBD2 from the table was never checked on the DNA. TRBV21-1 is labeled a pseudogene. This CDR3 has 15 residues. The CDR3 loop is CASSKRGSGGDTQYF. In DNA, the CDR3 is TGTGCCAGCAGCAAACGGGGGTCCGGGGGGGATACGCAGTATTTT.

The chain carries TRBV5-6 and TRBJ1-2, with 8 bases lining up with TRBD1. The CDR3 is made up of 16 amino acids. CDR1 is SGHDT and CDR2 is YYEEEE in the germline V gene. Unmatched junction bases numbered 8, after V lost 2 bases and J lost 2 bases. The DNA for the CDR3 is TGTGCCAGCAGCTTAAGGACAGGGAGACTAAACTATGGCTACACCTTC. Translated: CASSLRTGRLNYGYTF.

The chain recombines TRBV5-6 with TRBJ2-6, with D hard to call. V dropped 4 bases and J dropped 2 bases, with 10 bases sitting between them. Germline V gene sequence: CDR1 SGHDT, CDR2 YYEEEE. This CDR3 has 15 residues. CDR3 nucleotides: TGTGCCAGCAGCCCGTCTCCGACTGGGGCCAACGTCCTGACTTTC. Protein: CASSPSPTGANVLTF.

This sequence joins TRBV6-5 and TRBJ2-3; no firm D call. Trimming removed 10 bases at V and 3 bases at J, with 17 bases between. In germline, CDR1 is MNHEY, CDR2 SVGAGI. The CDR3 has 14 amino acids. This CDR3 reads CATSRPEDTDTQYF. The CDR3, as DNA: TGTGCCACCTCGCGGCCGGAAGATACAGATACGCAGTATTTT.

J is TRBJ2-5 and V is TRBV4-1, with 14 positions matching TRBD2. This CDR3 contains 15 residues. CDR1 is MGHRA and CDR2 is YSYEKL in the germline V gene. V shed 3 bases and J 5 bases; nucleotides not matched to a gene: 2. The CDR3: CASSQTSGGVETQYF. The CDR3 coding sequence is TGCGCCAGCAGCCAGACTAGCGGGGGGGTGGAGACCCAGTACTTC.

The rearrangement uses TRBV18 and TRBJ2-7; D uncertain. Germline assignment: CDR1 KGHSH and CDR2 LQKENI. Trimming cost V 1 base and J 0 bases, with 1 base left between them. The CDR3 is 12 residues long. This CDR3 is CASSPHSYEQYF. In nucleotides, the CDR3 is TGTGCCAGCTCACCACACTCCTACGAGCAGTACTTC.

The gene calls are TRBV9 and TRBJ2-5, with D possibly being TRBD1 (5 bases). The germline gives CDR1 SGDLS, CDR2 YYNGEE. With 0 bases removed from V and 1 base from J, the gap between germline ends came to 13 bases. The CDR3 covers 16 residues. CDR3 protein: CASSVEGFQGQETQYF. In DNA, the CDR3 is TGTGCCAGCAGCGTAGAGGGGTTCCAGGGCCAAGAGACCCAGTACTTC.

This clone was observed once. The chain couples TRBV20-1 to TRBJ2-3, with unresolved D. Between the trimmed V and J ends, which lost 6 bases and 2 bases, there was a span of 6 bases. Germline V gene data show CDR1 as DFQATT and CDR2 as SNEGSKA (reference sequence). This CDR3 spans 11 amino acids. The CDR3 is CSADITDTQYF. DNA for the CDR3: TGCAGTGCAGACATCACAGATACGCAGTATTTT.

The chain combines TRBV2 with TRBJ1-6; the D is unclear. V shed 1 base and J shed 10 bases, with 14 bases lying between them. The CDR3 extends over 15 amino acids. Per germline, CDR1 SNHLY and CDR2 FYNNEI. The CDR3 DNA sequence: TGTGCCAGCAGTGAAGAGCTGTTGGGTCGGTCACCCCTCCACTTT. It specifies CASSEELLGRSPLHF.

V usage is TRBV5-1 and J usage is TRBJ2-3; 13 nucleotides agree with TRBD2. Germline lookup yields CDR1 SGHRS and CDR2 YFSETQ. The V segment lost 3 bases and the J segment 3 bases; nucleotides outside the gene matches: 4. The CDR3 is made up of 16 amino acids. DNA of the CDR3: TGCGCCAGCAGCTCAAGACTAGCGGGAGGAACAGATACGCAGTATTTT. Translating gives CASSSRLAGGTDTQYF.